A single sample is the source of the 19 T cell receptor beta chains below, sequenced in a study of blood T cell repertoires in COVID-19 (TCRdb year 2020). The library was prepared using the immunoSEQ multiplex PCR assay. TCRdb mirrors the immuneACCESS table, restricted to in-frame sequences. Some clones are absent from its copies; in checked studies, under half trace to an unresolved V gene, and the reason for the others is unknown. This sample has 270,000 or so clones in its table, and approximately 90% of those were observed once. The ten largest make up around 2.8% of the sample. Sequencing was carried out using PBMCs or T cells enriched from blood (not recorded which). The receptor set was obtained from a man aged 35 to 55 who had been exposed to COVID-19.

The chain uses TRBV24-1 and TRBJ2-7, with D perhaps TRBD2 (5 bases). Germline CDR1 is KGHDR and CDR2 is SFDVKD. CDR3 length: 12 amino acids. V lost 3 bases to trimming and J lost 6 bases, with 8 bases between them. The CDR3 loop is CATSDEGPEQYF. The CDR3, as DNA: TGTGCCACCAGTGATGAGGGTCCCGAGCAGTACTTC.

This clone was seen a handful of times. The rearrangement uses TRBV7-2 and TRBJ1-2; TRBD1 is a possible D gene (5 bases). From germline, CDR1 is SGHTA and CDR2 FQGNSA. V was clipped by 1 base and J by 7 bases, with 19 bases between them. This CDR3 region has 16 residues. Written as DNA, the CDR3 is TGTGCCAGCAGCTTAGAGTTTGCTGGAGGGACGAGTGGCTACACCTTC. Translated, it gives CASSLEFAGGTSGYTF.

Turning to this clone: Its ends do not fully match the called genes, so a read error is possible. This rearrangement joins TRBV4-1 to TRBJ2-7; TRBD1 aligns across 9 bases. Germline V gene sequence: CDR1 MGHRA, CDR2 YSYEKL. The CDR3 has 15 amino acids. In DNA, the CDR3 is TGCGCCAGCAACCAACCAGGACAGGGGACCTACGAGCAGTACTTC. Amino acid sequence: CASNQPGQGTYEQYF.

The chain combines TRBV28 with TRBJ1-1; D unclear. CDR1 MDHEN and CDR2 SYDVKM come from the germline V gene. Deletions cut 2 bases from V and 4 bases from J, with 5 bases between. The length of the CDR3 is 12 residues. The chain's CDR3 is CASSLVSTEAFF. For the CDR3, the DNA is TGTGCCAGCAGTTTAGTGAGCACTGAAGCTTTCTTT.

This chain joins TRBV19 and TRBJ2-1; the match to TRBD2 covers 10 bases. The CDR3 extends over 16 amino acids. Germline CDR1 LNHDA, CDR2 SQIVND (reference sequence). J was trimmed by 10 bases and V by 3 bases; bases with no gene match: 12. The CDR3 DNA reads TGTGCCAGTAGTATTATCGGTGGGGCTAGCGGGGGCGAGCAGTTCTTC. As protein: CASSIIGGASGGEQFF.

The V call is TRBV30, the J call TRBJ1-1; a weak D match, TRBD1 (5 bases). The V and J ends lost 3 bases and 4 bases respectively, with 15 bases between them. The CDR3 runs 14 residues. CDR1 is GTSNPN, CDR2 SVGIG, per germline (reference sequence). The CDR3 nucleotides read TGTGCCTGGAGCGGAACAGGATTTGGCACTGAAGCTTTCTTT. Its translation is CAWSGTGFGTEAFF.

The CDR3 loop reads CASSLGTGGAYEKLFF. CDR3 sequence (DNA): TGTGCCAGCAGCTTAGGGACAGGGGGCGCCTATGAAAAACTGTTTTTT. The rearrangement links TRBV7-9 to TRBJ1-4; 11 bases fit TRBD1. Germline assignment: CDR1 SEHNR and CDR2 FQNEAQ (reference sequence). V gave up 1 base and J gave up 6 bases; unmatched junction bases: 4. The CDR3 has 16 residues.

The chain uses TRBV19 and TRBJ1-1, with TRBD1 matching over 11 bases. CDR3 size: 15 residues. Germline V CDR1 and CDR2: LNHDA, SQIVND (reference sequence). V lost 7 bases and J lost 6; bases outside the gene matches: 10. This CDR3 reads CASTSTGQGASEAFF. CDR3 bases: TGTGCCAGTACCTCAACCGGACAGGGGGCGTCTGAAGCTTTCTTT.

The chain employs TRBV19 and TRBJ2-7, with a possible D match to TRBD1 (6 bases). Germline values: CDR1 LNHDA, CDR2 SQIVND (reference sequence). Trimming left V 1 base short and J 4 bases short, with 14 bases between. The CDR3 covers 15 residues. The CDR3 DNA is TGTGCCAGTAGTATAGCAGGGGCGGGTTTTTACGAGCAGTACTTC. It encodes CASSIAGAGFYEQYF.

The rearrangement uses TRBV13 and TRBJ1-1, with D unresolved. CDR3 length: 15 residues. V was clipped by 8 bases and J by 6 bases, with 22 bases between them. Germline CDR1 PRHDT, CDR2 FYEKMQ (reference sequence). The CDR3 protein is CASGMGRAGYAEAFF. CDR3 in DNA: TGTGCCAGCGGCATGGGGAGGGCGGGATACGCTGAAGCTTTCTTT.

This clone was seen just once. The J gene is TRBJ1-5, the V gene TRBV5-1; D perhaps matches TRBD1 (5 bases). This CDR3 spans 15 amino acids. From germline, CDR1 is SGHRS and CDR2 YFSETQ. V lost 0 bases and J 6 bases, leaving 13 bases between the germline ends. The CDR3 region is CASSLEGLGSQPQHF. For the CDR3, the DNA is TGCGCCAGCAGCTTGGAGGGGCTAGGCAGTCAGCCCCAGCATTTT.

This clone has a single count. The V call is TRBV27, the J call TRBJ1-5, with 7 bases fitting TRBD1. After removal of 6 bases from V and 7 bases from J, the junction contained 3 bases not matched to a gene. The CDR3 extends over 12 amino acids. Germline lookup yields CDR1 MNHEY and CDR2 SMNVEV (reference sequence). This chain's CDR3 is CASSRGSQPQHF. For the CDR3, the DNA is TGTGCCAGCAGCAGGGGGTCCCAGCCCCAGCATTTT.

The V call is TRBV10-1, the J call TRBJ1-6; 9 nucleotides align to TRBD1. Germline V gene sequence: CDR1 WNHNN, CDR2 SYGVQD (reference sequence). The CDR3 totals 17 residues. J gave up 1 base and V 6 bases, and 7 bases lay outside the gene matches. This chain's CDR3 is CASSPRDRASYNSPLHF. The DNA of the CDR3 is TGCGCCAGCAGCCCCCGGGACAGGGCATCCTATAATTCACCCCTCCACTTT.

The CDR3 DNA follows: TGCGCCAGCAGTGAATACAGGGGGGGTGGAGAGACCCAGTACTTC. Translation: CASSEYRGGGETQYF. V and J are TRBV10-1 and TRBJ2-5; D possibly corresponds to TRBD1 (8 bases). The V gene lost 3 bases and the J gene lost 4 bases, with 15 bases spanning the gap. Germline V CDR1 and CDR2: WNHNN, SYGVQD (reference sequence). The length of the CDR3 is 15 residues.

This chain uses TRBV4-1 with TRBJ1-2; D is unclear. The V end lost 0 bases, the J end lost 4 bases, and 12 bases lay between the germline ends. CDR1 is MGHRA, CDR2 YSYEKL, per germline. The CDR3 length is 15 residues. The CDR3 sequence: CASSQDLGGIYGYTF. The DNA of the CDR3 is TGCGCCAGCAGCCAAGATCTCGGCGGGATCTATGGCTACACCTTC.

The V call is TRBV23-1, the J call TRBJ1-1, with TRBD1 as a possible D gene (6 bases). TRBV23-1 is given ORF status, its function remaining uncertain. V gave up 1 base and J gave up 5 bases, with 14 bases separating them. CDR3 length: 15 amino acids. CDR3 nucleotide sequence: TGCGCCAGCAGTCAATGTAAGGGGGTGAGGACTGAAGCTTTCTTT. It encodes CASSQCKGVRTEAFF.

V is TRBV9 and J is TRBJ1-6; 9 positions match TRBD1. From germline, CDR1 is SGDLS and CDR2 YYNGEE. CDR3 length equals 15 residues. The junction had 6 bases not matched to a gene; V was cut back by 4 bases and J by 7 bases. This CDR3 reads CASSPGQGKNSPLHF. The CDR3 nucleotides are TGTGCCAGCAGCCCCGGACAGGGGAAGAATTCACCCCTCCACTTT.

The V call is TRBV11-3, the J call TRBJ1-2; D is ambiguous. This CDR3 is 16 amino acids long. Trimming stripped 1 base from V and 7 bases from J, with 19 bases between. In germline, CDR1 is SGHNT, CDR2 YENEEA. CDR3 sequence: CASSLAVPGPLSGYTF. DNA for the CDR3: TGTGCCAGCAGCTTAGCGGTGCCAGGCCCCCTCAGTGGCTACACCTTC.

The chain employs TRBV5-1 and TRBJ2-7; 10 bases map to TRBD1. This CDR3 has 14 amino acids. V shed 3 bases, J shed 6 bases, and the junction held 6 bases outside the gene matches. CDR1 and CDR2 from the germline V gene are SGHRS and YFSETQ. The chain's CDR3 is CASSSDRGGFEQYF. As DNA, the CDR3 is TGCGCCAGCAGCTCGGACAGGGGGGGATTCGAGCAGTACTTC.